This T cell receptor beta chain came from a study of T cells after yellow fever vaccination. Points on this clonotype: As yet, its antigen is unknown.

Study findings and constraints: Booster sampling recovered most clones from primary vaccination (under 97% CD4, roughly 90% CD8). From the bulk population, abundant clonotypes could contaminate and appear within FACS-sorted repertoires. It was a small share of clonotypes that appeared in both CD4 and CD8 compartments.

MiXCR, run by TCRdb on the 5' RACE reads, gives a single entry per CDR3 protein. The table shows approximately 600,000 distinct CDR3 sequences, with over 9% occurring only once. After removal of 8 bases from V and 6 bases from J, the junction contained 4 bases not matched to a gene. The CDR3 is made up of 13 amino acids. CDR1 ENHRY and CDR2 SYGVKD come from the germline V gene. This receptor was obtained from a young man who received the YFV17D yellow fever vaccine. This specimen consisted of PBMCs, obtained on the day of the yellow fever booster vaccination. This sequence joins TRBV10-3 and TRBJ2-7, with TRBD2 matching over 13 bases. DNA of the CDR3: TGTGCCATCTCCGGGACTAGCGGGATCGAGCAGTACTTC. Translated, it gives CAISGTSGIEQYF.